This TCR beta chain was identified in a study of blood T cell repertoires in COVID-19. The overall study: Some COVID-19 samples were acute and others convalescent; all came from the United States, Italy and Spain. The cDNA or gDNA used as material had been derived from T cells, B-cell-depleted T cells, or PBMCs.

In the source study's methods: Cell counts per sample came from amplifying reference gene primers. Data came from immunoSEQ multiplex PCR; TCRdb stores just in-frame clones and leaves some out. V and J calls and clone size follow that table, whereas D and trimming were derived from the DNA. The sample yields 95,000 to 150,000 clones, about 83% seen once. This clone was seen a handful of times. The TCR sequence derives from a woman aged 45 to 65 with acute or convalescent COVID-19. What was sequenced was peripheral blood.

The CDR3 here is CATSEGAGDNQPQHF. The DNA for the CDR3 is TGTGCCACCAGTGAAGGGGCAGGGGATAATCAGCCCCAGCATTTT. The chain has TRBV24-1 and TRBJ1-5; maybe TRBD1 (6 bases). There are 15 residues in the CDR3. V gave up 4 bases and J gave up 4 bases, with 13 bases separating them. CDR1 and CDR2 (germline): KGHDR, SFDVKD.